These 7 T cell receptor beta chains were sequenced from one sample in a study of cytomegalovirus exposure and HLA in healthy donors. The PCR was carried out with 60 Vbeta primers and 13 Jbeta primers. Sequencing was performed with immunoSEQ multiplex PCR; in TCRdb, only in-frame clones are kept and a portion is missing. The sample has about 180,000 clones; around 72% are singletons. The sample comprised PBMCs. These receptor sequences come from a woman in her fifties or sixties in good health and CMV-seropositive.

This chain connects TRBV19 to TRBJ1-1; D possibly corresponds to TRBD1 (6 bases). The CDR3 runs 14 residues. V shed 7 bases and J shed 4 bases, with 16 bases lying between them. Germline CDR1 is LNHDA and CDR2 is SQIVND (reference sequence). The DNA of the CDR3 is TGTGCCAGTATTAGGGAGATAGGGGGCACTGAAGCTTTCTTT. Protein sequence: CASIREIGGTEAFF.

As for this clone: Other nucleotide sequences from this sample produce the same CDR3. The chain couples TRBV7-2 to TRBJ2-7, with 7 bases aligning to TRBD1. The CDR3 is made up of 14 amino acids. Germline V gene sequence: CDR1 SGHTA, CDR2 FQGNSA. The J segment lost 2 bases and the V segment lost 1 base, leaving 2 bases of the junction unmatched. CDR3 sequence reads: CASSLGTGAYEQYF. The CDR3, as DNA: TGTGCCAGCAGCTTAGGAACAGGGGCCTACGAGCAGTACTTC.

The rearrangement uses TRBV7-9 and TRBJ1-1; weak D call: TRBD1 (5 bases). The V and J ends lost 0 bases and 5 bases respectively, with 13 bases between them. Germline CDR1 SEHNR, CDR2 FQNEAQ (reference sequence). This CDR3 comprises 15 residues. For the CDR3, the DNA is TGTGCCAGCAGCTTAGCGGGAAGGGGAGGTACTGAAGCTTTCTTT. Encoded protein: CASSLAGRGGTEAFF.

V and J are TRBV19 and TRBJ2-3, with D perhaps matching TRBD1 (5 bases). Germline CDR1 is LNHDA and CDR2 is SQIVND (reference sequence). The CDR3 sequence is 15 residues long. V was trimmed by 7 bases and J by 2 bases, leaving 16 bases between them. The CDR3 loop reads CASTGGRVLTDTQYF. In DNA form, the CDR3 reads TGTGCCAGTACCGGTGGCAGGGTACTCACAGATACGCAGTATTTT.

In the case of this clone: Other DNA sequences in the same sample also yield this CDR3. The chain recombines TRBV7-2 with TRBJ1-1; TRBD1 is a possible D gene (5 bases). The CDR3 covers 14 residues. Trimming stripped 5 bases from V and 3 bases from J, with 13 bases between. Germline V gives CDR1 SGHTA, CDR2 FQGNSA. The CDR3, as DNA: TGTGCCAGCAGCCCATCGTGGGGGGACACTGAAGCTTTCTTT. This gives the protein CASSPSWGDTEAFF.

This chain links TRBV30 with TRBJ2-1, with 7 bases fitting TRBD1. J lost 0 bases, V lost 3 bases, and 2 bases had no gene match. CDR1 GTSNPN and CDR2 SVGIG come from the germline V gene (reference sequence). The CDR3 is 14 residues long. CDR3 sequence reads: CAWRGGSSYNEQFF. DNA for the CDR3: TGTGCCTGGAGAGGGGGCAGCTCCTACAATGAGCAGTTCTTC.

The rearrangement joins TRBV27 to TRBJ2-1; 7 nucleotides match TRBD1. Germline V gives CDR1 MNHEY, CDR2 SMNVEV (reference sequence). V was clipped by 5 bases and J by 2 bases; unmatched bases: 3. The CDR3 consists of 14 residues. CDR3 DNA sequence: TGTGCCAGCAGTCGACAGGGAGCCTACAATGAGCAGTTCTTC. Translated: CASSRQGAYNEQFF.